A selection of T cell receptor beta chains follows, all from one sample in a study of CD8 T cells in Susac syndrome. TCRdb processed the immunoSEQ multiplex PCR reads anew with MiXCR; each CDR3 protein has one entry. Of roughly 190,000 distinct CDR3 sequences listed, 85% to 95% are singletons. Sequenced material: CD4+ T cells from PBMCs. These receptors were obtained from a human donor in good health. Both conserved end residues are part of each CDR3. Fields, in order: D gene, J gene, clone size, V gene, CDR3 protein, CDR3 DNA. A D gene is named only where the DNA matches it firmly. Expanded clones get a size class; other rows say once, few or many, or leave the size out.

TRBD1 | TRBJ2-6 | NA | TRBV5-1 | CASSETTGPFEAGANVLTF | TGCGCCAGCAGCGAGACGACAGGGCCGTTCGAGGCTGGGGCCAACGTCCTGACTTTC
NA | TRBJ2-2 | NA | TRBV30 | CAWSVRLANTGELFF | TGTGCCTGGAGTGTACGACTCGCGAACACCGGGGAGCTGTTTTTT
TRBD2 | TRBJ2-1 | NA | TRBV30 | CAWDSGGRKQFF | TGTGCCTGGGATAGTGGCGGGAGGAAGCAGTTCTTC
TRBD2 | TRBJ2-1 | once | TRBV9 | CASSLADYNEQFF | TGTGCCAGCTCACTAGCGGATTACAATGAGCAGTTCTTC
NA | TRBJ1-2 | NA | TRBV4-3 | CASSQDRNYGYTF | TGCGCCAGCAGCCAAGATAGGAACTATGGCTACACCTTC
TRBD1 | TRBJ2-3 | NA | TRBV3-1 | CASSHYPTGEDADTQYF | TGTGCCAGCAGCCACTACCCGACAGGGGAAGACGCAGATACGCAGTATTTT
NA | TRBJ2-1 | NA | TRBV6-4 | CASSVLLGNEQFF | TGTGCCAGCAGTGTCCTACTAGGCAATGAGCAGTTCTTC
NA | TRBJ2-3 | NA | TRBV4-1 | CASSQDPGQGRTDTQYF | TGCGCCAGCAGCCAAGATCCGGGGCAGGGGAGAACAGATACGCAGTATTTT
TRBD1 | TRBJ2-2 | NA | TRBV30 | CAWRGQGGTGELFF | TGTGCCTGGAGGGGACAGGGAGGCACCGGGGAGCTGTTTTTT
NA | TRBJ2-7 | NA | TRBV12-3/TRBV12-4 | CASTGGDTRFGEQYF | TGTGCCAGCACTGGAGGTGATACCCGCTTTGGGGAGCAGTACTTC